This T cell receptor (beta chain) came from a study of vaccination and CD4 T cells after COVID-19. In the study overall: Diagnosis preceded the drawing of post-COVID samples by a median roughly 96 days (range 35 to 161).

Cultured CD4+ T-cell DNA underwent Oncomine TCR Beta short-read sequencing. MiXCR was run by TCRdb on the PCR reads, yielding one entry per CDR3 protein. This table holds just under 20,000 distinct CDR3 sequences, about 38% found once. CDR1 is MNHNS and CDR2 is SASEGT in the germline V gene. CDR3 length: 16 amino acids. Germline trimming cut 5 bases from V and 1 base from J; bases unmatched to any gene: 8. Described treatment: approximately 10-day PBMC culture with coronavirus spike peptide pools or control peptides (ViraFEST assay). This clonotype has just a few counts. Antigen: not known. This chain links TRBV6-1 with TRBJ2-7, with TRBD1 matching over 10 bases. The sample consisted of CD4+ T cells from blood, cultured in vitro, taken before SARS-CoV-2 vaccination. The source is a human donor who received a COVID-19 vaccine. The CDR3 loop reads CASSLEWTGGSYEQYF. The CDR3 region has the DNA TGTGCCAGCAGTCTAGAGTGGACAGGGGGTTCCTACGAGCAGTACTTC.